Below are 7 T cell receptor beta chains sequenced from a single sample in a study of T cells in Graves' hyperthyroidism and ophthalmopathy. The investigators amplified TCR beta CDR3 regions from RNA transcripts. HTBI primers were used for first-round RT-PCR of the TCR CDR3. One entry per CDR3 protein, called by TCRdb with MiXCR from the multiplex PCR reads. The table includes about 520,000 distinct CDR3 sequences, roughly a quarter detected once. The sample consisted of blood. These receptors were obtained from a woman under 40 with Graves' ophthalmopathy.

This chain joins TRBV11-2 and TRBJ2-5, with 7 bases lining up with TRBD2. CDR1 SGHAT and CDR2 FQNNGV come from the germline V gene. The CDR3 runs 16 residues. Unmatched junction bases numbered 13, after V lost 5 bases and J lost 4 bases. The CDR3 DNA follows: TGTGCCAGCAGCCCCCGCGCGGGGGTTAGGGGAGAGACCCAGTACTTC. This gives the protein CASSPRAGVRGETQYF.

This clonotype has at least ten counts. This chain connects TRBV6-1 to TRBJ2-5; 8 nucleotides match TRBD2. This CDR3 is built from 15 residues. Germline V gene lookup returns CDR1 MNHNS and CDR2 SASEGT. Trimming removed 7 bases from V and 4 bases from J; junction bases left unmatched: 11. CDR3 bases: TGTGCCAGCAATGACCCTAGCGGGTTGTCAGAGACCCAGTACTTC. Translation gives CASNDPSGLSETQYF.

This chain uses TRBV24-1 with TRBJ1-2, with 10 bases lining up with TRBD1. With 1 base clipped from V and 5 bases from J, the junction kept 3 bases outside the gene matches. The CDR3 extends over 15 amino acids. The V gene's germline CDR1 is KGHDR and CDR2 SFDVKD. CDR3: CATSDFGQGVYGYTF. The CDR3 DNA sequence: TGTGCCACCAGTGATTTCGGACAGGGGGTATATGGCTACACCTTC.

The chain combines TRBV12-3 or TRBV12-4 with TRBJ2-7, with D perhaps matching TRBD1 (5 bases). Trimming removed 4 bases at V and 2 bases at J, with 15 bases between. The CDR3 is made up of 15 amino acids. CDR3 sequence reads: CASSYGHLGTYEQYF. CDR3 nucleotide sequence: TGTGCCAGCAGTTACGGACACCTCGGAACCTACGAGCAGTACTTC.

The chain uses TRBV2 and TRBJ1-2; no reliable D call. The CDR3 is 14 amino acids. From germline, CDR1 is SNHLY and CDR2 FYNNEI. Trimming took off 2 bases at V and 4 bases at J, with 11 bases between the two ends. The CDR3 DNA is TGTGCCAGCAGTGAATTACGACGGTTCTATGGCTACACCTTC. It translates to CASSELRRFYGYTF.

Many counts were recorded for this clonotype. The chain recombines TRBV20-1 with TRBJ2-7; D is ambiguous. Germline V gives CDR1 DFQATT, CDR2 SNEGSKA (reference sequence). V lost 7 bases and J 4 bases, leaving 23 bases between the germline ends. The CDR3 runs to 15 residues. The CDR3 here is CSGQLSSPLTYEQYF. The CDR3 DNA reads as TGCAGTGGACAACTGAGCTCCCCATTGACATACGAGCAGTACTTC.

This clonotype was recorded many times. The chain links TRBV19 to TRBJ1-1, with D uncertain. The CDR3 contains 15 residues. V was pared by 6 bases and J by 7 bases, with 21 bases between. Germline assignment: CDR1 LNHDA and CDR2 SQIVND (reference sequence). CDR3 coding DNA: TGTGCCAGTAGAGAGATATTGACCCTTCGTGGTGAAGCTTTCTTT. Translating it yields CASREILTLRGEAFF.